This is a list of T cell receptor beta chains from one sample in a study of beta chain features in type 1 diabetes. Some clones are missing from TCRdb's copy, which holds only in-frame ones; the method was immunoSEQ multiplex PCR. The data hold 200,000 to 300,000 clones, with around 14% observed a single time. The sequenced material came from naive CD4+ T cells from blood. The receptors shown here come from a young man with type 1 diabetes. The CDR3 runs from the conserved cysteine through the conserved F or W. Each record gives: V gene, clone size, CDR3 protein. Clone size is stated in some rows and not others, as once, few, many or a class when expanded.

V: TRBV2; size: -; CDR3: CASSAGGLGETQYF
V: TRBV29-1; size: few; CDR3: CSVEVGPEDIQYF
V: TRBV5-1; size: few; CDR3: CASSLVTSGHPYEQYF
V: TRBV30; size: few; CDR3: CAAGRTADGYTF
V: TRBV4-2; size: few; CDR3: CASSQEQGNYGYTF
V: TRBV5-4; size: -; CDR3: CASSGGAPSSYNEQFF
V: TRBV2; size: few; CDR3: CASSVLGGGATGELFF
V: TRBV6-5; size: few; CDR3: CASSYSGLADNNEQFF
V: TRBV5-4; size: -; CDR3: CASSSGSSGRDSYEQYF
V: TRBV13; size: -; CDR3: CASSSWTSGGEETQYF
V: TRBV18; size: -; CDR3: CASSTDIAKNIQYF
V: TRBV15; size: few; CDR3: CATSRSGGEKLFF
V: TRBV9; size: -; CDR3: CASSLQTGGIYGYTF
V: TRBV23-1; size: few; CDR3: CASRRTENYGYTF
V: TRBV15; size: -; CDR3: CATSREGQGQETQYF
V: TRBV6-1; size: few; CDR3: CASSAVREPTAELFF
V: TRBV4-2; size: -; CDR3: CASSQEGLAGGHVGELFF
V: TRBV9; size: few; CDR3: CASSLLLPQENTEAFF
V: TRBV18; size: once; CDR3: CASSPPMGQGAGEAFF
V: TRBV5-1; size: few; CDR3: CASSSLAAGGDTQYF
V: TRBV30; size: few; CDR3: CAWSVALLQYF
V: TRBV11-2; size: -; CDR3: CASSFGALAREQYF
V: TRBV5-4; size: few; CDR3: CASSSTGGNYGYTF
V: TRBV19; size: -; CDR3: CASSVRGGRTLSGANVLTF
V: TRBV19; size: -; CDR3: CASYGRGKDYGYTF
V: TRBV25-1; size: -; CDR3: CASSARVETQYF
V: TRBV15; size: few; CDR3: CATSTSLGLEQYF
V: TRBV28; size: -; CDR3: CASRRAGGPKYEQYF
V: TRBV6-6; size: few; CDR3: CASSYEVKANYGYTF
V: TRBV6-6; size: few; CDR3: CASSYGATGVNEQFF
V: TRBV29-1; size: -; CDR3: CSVDPNTGELFF
V: TRBV5-1; size: -; CDR3: CASSPGQSAGYTF
V: TRBV10-3; size: few; CDR3: CAISSLARGSYEQYF
V: TRBV27; size: -; CDR3: CASSRQGPEWEQYF
V: TRBV25-1; size: -; CDR3: CASSVEVGSYEQYF
V: TRBV4-1; size: few; CDR3: CASSPGLLYEQYF
V: TRBV12-5; size: few; CDR3: CASGLTFLNAQFF
V: TRBV30; size: few; CDR3: CAWSVGAAQTQYF
V: TRBV7-2; size: few; CDR3: CASSVDWNEEQFF
V: TRBV19; size: few; CDR3: CASSGAGASMGYTF
V: TRBV6-1; size: -; CDR3: CASSPLGVGGYTF